This is a list of T cell receptor beta chains from one sample in a study of blood T cell repertoires in COVID-19. Produced via immunoSEQ multiplex PCR; TCRdb's table is partial and in-frame only. Here the sample spans roughly 190,000 clones, 80% to 90% being singletons. The specimen sequenced was peripheral blood. All receptors come from a woman between 40 and 50 years old with COVID-19, enrolled during active disease. Each CDR3 is given with its conserved first and last residue. A D gene is named only where the DNA matches it firmly. Clone size appears in some rows only: once, few, many, or a class for an expanded clone.

clone size	V gene	J gene	D gene	CDR3 length	CDR3 protein	CDR3 DNA
-	TRBV27	TRBJ2-5	TRBD2	16	CASSLGGGTYQETQYF	TGTGCCAGCAGTTTAGGCGGGGGGACGTACCAAGAGACCCAGTACTTC
-	TRBV7-2	TRBJ2-5	TRBD2	14	CASRELAGAETQYF	TGTGCCAGCAGAGAACTAGCGGGGGCAGAGACCCAGTACTTC
once	TRBV25-1	TRBJ1-2	TRBD1	14	CASSAPGTGYGYTF	TGTGCCAGCAGTGCCCCCGGGACAGGCTATGGCTACACCTTC
-	TRBV5-1	TRBJ2-2	TRBD2	14	CASSLGSGIGELFF	TGCGCCAGCAGCTTAGGAAGCGGGATCGGGGAGCTGTTTTTT
many	TRBV27	TRBJ1-2	-	16	CASTPIGRSQSYGYTF	TGTGCCAGCACACCCATCGGAAGATCACAGAGCTATGGCTACACCTTC
-	TRBV6-5	TRBJ1-1	-	14	CASSYGRVNTEAFF	TGTGCCAGCAGTTACGGCAGGGTGAACACTGAAGCTTTCTTT
-	TRBV7-2	TRBJ2-3	TRBD1	15	CASSLVGGGTDTQYF	TGTGCCAGCAGCTTAGTAGGGGGCGGCACAGATACGCAGTATTTT
once	TRBV5-4	TRBJ2-1	TRBD1	14	CASTDRASYNEQFF	TGTGCCAGCACGGACAGGGCATCCTACAATGAGCAGTTCTTC
-	TRBV20-1	TRBJ2-7	-	11	CSAPRGYEQYF	TGCAGTGCCCCCAGGGGCTACGAGCAGTACTTC
many	TRBV7-9	TRBJ2-1	TRBD2	14	CASSARAGVLEQFF	TGTGCCAGCAGCGCCCGAGCGGGGGTCCTCGAGCAGTTCTTC
-	TRBV3-1/TRBV3-2	TRBJ1-5	TRBD1	14	CASSQTGGNQPQHF	TGTGCCAGCAGCCAAACAGGGGGCAATCAGCCCCAGCATTTT
-	TRBV4-1	TRBJ2-3	-	14	CASSQEGGIDTQYF	TGCGCCAGCAGCCAGGAAGGAGGGATCGATACGCAGTATTTT
-	TRBV6-5	TRBJ1-1	TRBD1	13	CASSYFEGQQAFF	TGTGCCAGCAGTTACTTTGAGGGACAGCAGGCTTTCTTT
-	TRBV2	TRBJ1-1	-	14	CASSGGQLNTEAFF	TGTGCCAGCAGTGGAGGACAGTTGAACACTGAAGCTTTCTTT